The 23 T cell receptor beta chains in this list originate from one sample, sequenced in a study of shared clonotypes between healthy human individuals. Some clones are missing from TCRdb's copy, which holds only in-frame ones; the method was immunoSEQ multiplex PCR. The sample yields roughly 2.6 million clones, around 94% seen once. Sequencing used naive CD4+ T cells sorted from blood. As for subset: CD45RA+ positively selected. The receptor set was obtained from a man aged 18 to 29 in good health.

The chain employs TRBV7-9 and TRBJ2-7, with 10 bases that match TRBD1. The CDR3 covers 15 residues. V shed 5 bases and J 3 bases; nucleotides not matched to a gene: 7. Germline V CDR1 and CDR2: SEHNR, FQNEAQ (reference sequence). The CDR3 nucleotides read TGTGCCAGCAGCGCCACCGGGACAGGGGTCTACGAGCAGTACTTC. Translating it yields CASSATGTGVYEQYF.

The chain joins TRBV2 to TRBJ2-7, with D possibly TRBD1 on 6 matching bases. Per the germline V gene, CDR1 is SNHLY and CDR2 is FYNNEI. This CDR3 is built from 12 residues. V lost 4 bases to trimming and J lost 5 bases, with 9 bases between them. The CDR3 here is CASSAQGNEQYF. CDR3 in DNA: TGTGCCAGCAGTGCCCAGGGGAACGAGCAGTACTTC.

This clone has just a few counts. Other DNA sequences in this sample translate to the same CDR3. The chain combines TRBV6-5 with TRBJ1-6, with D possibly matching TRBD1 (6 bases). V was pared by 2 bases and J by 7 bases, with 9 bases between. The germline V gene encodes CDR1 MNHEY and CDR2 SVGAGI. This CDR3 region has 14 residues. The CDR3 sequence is CASSYGGQNSPLHF. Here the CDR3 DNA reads TGTGCCAGCAGTTACGGTGGACAGAATTCACCCCTCCACTTT.

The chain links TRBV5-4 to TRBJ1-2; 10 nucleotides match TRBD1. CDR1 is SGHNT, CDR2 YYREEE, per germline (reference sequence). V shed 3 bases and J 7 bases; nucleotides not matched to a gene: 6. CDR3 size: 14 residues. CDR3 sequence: CASSSGTGEAGYTF. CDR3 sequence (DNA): TGTGCCAGCAGCTCCGGGACAGGGGAGGCTGGCTACACCTTC.

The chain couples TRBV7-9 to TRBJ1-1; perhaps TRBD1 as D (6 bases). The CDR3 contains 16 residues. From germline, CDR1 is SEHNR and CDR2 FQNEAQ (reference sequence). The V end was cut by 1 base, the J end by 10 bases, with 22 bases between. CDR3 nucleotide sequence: TGTGCCAGCAGCTTAGGCATAGACTCAGGGGTCCGATCAGCTTTCTTT. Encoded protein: CASSLGIDSGVRSAFF.

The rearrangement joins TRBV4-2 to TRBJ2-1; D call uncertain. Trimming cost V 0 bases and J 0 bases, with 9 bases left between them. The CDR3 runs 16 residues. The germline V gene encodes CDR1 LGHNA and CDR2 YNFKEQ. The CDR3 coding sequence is TGTGCCAGCAGCCAAGATAGGCTAGGCTCCTACAATGAGCAGTTCTTC. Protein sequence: CASSQDRLGSYNEQFF.

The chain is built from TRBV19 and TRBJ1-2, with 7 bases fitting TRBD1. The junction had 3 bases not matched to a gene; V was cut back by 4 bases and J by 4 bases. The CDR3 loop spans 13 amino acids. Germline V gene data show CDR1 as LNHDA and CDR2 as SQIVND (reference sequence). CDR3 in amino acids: CASSRYRGYGYTF. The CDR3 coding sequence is TGTGCCAGTAGTAGGTACAGGGGCTATGGCTACACCTTC.

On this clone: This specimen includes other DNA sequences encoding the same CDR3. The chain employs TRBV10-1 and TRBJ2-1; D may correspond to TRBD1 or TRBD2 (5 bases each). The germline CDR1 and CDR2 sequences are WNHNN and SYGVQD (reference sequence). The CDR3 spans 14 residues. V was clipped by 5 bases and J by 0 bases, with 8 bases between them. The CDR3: CASSPGSSYNEQFF. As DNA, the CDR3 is TGCGCCAGCAGTCCAGGGAGCTCCTACAATGAGCAGTTCTTC.

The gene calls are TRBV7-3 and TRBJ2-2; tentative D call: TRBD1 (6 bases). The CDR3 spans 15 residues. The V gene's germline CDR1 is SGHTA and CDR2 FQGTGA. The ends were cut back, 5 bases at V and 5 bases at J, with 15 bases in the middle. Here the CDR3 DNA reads TGTGCCAGCAGCAGGGCGGCAGGGGAAACCGGGGAGCTGTTTTTT. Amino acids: CASSRAAGETGELFF. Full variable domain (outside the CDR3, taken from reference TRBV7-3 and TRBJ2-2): GAGVSQTPSNKVTEKGKYVELRCDPISGHTALYWYRQSLGQGPEFLIYFQGTGAADDSGLPNDRFFAVRPEGSVSTLKIQRTERGDSAVYLCASSRAAGETGELFFGEGSRLTVL.

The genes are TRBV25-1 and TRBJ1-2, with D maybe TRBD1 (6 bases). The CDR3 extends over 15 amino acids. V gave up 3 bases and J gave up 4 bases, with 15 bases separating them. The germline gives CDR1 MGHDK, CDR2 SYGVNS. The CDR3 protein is CASSDPTGSPYGYTF. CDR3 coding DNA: TGTGCCAGCAGTGATCCCACAGGGAGCCCCTATGGCTACACCTTC.

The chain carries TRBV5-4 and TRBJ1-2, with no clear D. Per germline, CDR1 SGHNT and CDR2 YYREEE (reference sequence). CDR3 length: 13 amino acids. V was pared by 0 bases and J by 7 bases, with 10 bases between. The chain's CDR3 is CASSLAWPFGYTF. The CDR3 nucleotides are TGTGCCAGCAGCTTGGCTTGGCCCTTTGGCTACACCTTC.

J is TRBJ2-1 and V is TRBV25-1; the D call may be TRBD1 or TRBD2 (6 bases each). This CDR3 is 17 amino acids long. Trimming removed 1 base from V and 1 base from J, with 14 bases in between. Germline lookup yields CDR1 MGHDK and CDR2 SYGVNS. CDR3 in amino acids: CASSELTGGPSYNEQFF. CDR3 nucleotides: TGTGCCAGCAGTGAATTGACCGGGGGCCCGTCCTACAATGAGCAGTTCTTC.

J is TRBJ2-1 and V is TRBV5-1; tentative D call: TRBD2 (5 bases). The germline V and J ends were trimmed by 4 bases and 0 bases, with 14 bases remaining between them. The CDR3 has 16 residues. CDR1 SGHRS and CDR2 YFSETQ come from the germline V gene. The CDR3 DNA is TGCGCCAGCAGCCCCGGACTTCTAAGCTCCTACAATGAGCAGTTCTTC. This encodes CASSPGLLSSYNEQFF.

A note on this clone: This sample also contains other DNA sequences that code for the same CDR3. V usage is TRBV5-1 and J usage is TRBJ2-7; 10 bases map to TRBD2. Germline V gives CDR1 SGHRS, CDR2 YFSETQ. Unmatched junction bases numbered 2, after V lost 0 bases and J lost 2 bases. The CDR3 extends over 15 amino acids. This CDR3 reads CASSLGLAGPYEQYF. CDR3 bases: TGCGCCAGCAGCTTGGGACTAGCGGGTCCCTACGAGCAGTACTTC.

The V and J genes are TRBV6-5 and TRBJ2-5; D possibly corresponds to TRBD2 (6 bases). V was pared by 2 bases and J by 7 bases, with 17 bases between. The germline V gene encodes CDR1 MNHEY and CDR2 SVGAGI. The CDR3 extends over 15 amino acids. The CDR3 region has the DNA TGTGCCAGCAGTTACGGAGGGACCGGTGGTGGGACCCAGTACTTC. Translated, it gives CASSYGGTGGGTQYF.

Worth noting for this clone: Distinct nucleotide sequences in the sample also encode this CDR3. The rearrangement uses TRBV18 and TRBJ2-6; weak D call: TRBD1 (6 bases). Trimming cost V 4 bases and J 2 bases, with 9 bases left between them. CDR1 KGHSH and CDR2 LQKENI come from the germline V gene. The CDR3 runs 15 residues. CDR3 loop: CASSRDRTGANVLTF. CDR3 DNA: TGTGCCAGCTCACGAGACAGGACTGGGGCCAACGTCCTGACTTTC. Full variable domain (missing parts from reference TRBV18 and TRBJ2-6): NAGVMQNPRHLVRRRGQEARLRCSPMKGHSHVYWYRQLPEEGLKFMVYLQKENIIDESGMPKERFSAEFPKEGPSILRIQQVVRGDSAAYFCASSRDRTGANVLTFGAGSRLTVL.

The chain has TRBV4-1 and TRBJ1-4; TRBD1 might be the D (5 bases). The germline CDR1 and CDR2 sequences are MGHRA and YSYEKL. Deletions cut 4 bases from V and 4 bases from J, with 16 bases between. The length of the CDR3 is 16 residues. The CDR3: CASSRFTGLSNEKLFF. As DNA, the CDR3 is TGCGCCAGCAGCCGTTTTACGGGACTGAGTAATGAAAAACTGTTTTTT.

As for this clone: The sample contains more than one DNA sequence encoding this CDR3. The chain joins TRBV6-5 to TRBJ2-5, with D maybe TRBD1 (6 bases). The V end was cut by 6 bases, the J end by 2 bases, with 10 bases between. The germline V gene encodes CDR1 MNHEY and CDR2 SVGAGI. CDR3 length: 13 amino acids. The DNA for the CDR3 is TGTGCCAGCAGCAGGGGCGCGCAAGAGACCCAGTACTTC. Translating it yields CASSRGAQETQYF.

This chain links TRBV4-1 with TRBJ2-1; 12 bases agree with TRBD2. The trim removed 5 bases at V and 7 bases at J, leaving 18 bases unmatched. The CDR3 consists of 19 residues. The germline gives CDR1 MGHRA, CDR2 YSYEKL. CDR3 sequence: CASSSPTSGSRYPWNEQFF. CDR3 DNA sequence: TGCGCCAGCAGCTCCCCGACTAGCGGGAGTAGGTATCCGTGGAATGAGCAGTTCTTC.

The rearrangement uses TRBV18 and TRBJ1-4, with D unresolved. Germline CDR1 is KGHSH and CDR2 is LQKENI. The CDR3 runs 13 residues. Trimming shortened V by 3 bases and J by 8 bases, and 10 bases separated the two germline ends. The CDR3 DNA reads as TGTGCCAGCTCACCGGGTCTGGAAGAAAAACTGTTTTTT. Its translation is CASSPGLEEKLFF. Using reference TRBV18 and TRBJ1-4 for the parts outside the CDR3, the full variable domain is NAGVMQNPRHLVRRRGQEARLRCSPMKGHSHVYWYRQLPEEGLKFMVYLQKENIIDESGMPKERFSAEFPKEGPSILRIQQVVRGDSAAYFCASSPGLEEKLFFGSGTQLSVL.

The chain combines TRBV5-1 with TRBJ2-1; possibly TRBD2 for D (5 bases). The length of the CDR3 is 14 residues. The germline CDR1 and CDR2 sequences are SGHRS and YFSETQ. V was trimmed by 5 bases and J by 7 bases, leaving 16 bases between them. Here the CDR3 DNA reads TGCGCCAGCAGAAGCAGCGGCCAAAGTAATGAGCAGTTCTTC. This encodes CASRSSGQSNEQFF.

In DNA, the CDR3 is TGTGCCAGCAGTAGTTTGGGGGGTAGCACAGATACGCAGTATTTT. This codes for CASSSLGGSTDTQYF. The chain recombines TRBV6-5 with TRBJ2-3; possibly TRBD2 for D (6 bases). From germline, CDR1 is MNHEY and CDR2 SVGAGI. The CDR3 has 15 amino acids. Trimming removed 5 bases at V and 0 bases at J, with 12 bases between.

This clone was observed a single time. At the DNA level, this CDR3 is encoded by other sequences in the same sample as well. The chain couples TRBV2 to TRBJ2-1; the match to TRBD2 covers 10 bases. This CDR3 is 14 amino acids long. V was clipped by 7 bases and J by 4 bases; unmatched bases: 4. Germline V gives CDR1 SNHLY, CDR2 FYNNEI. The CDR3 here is CASNRLAGYNEQFF. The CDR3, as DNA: TGTGCCAGCAACAGACTAGCGGGTTACAATGAGCAGTTCTTC. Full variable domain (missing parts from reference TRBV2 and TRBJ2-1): EPEVTQTPSHQVTQMGQEVILRCVPISNHLYFYWYRQILGQKVEFLVSFYNNEISEKSEIFDDQFSVERPDGSNFTLKIRSTKLEDSAMYFCASNRLAGYNEQFFGPGTRLTVL.